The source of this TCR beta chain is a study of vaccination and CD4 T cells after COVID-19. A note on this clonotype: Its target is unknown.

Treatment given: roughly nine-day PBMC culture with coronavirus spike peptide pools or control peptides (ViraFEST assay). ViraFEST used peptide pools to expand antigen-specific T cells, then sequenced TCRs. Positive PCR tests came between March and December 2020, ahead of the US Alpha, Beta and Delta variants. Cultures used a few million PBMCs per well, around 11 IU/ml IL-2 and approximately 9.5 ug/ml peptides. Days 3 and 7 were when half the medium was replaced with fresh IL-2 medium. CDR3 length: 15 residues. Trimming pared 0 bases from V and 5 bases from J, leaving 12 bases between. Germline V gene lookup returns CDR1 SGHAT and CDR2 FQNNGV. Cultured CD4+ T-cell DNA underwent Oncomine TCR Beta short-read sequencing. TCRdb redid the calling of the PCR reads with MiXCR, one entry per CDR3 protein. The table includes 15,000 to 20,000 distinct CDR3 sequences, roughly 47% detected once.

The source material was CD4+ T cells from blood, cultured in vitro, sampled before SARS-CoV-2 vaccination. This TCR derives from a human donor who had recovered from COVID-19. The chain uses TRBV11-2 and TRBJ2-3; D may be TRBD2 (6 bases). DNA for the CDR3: TGTGCCAGCAGCTTAGATCCGGGAGTGGGAGATACGCAGTATTTT. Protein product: CASSLDPGVGDTQYF.